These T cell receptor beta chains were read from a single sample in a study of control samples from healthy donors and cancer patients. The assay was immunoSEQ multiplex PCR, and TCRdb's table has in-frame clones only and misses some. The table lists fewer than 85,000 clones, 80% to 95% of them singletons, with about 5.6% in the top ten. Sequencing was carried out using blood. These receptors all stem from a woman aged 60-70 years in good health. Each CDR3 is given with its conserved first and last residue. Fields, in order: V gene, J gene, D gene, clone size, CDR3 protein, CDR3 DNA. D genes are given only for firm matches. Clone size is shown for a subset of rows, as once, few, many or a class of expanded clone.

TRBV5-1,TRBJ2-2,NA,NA,CASSSLLGGELFF,TGCGCCAGCAGCTCCCTGCTGGGCGGGGAGCTGTTTTTT
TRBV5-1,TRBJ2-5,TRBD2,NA,CASSVPLAVGAETQYF,TGCGCCAGCAGCGTCCCTCTAGCGGTCGGGGCAGAGACCCAGTACTTC
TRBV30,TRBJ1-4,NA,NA,CAWSVQSGKLFF,TGTGCCTGGAGTGTACAGAGTGGAAAACTGTTTTTT
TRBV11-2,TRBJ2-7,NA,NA,CASSLLGIGEQYF,TGTGCCAGCAGCTTACTGGGGATTGGCGAGCAGTACTTC
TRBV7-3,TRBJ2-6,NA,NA,CASSLTGGSGANVLTF,TGTGCCAGCAGCTTAACCGGGGGCTCTGGGGCCAACGTCCTGACTTTC
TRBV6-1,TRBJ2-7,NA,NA,CASSEGGGDEQYF,TGTGCCAGCAGTGAAGGCGGGGGCGACGAGCAGTACTTC
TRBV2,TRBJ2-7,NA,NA,CASRADSYEQYF,TGTGCCAGCAGAGCCGACAGCTACGAGCAGTACTTC
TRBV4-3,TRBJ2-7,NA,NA,CASSQFTGTGREQYF,TGCGCCAGCAGCCAATTCACCGGGACGGGGCGAGAGCAGTACTTC
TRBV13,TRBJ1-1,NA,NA,CASSLAVHTEAFF,TGTGCCAGCAGCTTAGCCGTGCACACTGAAGCTTTCTTT
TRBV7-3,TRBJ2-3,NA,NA,CASSLLGGTLTDTQYF,TGTGCCAGCAGCTTATTGGGGGGCACGCTCACAGATACGCAGTATTTT
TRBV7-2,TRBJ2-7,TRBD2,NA,CASGNSGRALRDEQYF,TGTGCCAGCGGAAATAGCGGGAGGGCCCTGAGGGACGAGCAGTACTTC
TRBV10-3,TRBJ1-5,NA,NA,CAISDVEGHQPQHF,TGTGCCATCAGTGATGTGGAGGGGCACCAGCCCCAGCATTTT
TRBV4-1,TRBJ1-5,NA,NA,CASSQVRDSNQPQHF,TGCGCCAGCAGCCAAGTCCGGGATAGCAATCAGCCCCAGCATTTT
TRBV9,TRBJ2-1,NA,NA,CASSVIGSSYNEQFF,TGTGCCAGCAGCGTAATAGGCAGCTCCTACAATGAGCAGTTCTTC
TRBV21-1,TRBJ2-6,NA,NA,CASSNVPGQINSGANVLTF,TGTGCCAGCAGCAACGTACCGGGACAGATAAACTCTGGGGCCAACGTCCTGACTTTC
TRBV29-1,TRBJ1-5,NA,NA,CSASDSNQPQHF,TGCAGCGCCTCAGATAGCAATCAGCCCCAGCATTTT
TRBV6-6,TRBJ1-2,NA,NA,CASSYSRQATNYGYTF,TGTGCCAGCAGTTACTCCAGACAGGCCACTAACTATGGCTACACCTTC
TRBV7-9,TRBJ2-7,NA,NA,CASSLVPNYEQYF,TGTGCCAGCAGCTTAGTGCCAAATTACGAGCAGTACTTC
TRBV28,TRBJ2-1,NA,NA,CASSDTSMTLQFF,TGTGCCAGCAGTGATACCTCAATGACCCTGCAGTTCTTC
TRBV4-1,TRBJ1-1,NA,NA,CASSAHLRGSTEAFF,TGCGCCAGCAGCGCCCACCTCCGGGGGAGTACTGAAGCTTTCTTT
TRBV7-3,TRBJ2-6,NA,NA,CASSFGNSGANVLTF,TGTGCCAGCAGCTTCGGGAATTCTGGGGCCAACGTCCTGACTTTC
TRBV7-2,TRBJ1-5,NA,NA,CASSLVFNQPQHF,TGTGCCAGCAGCTTAGTCTTTAATCAGCCCCAGCATTTT
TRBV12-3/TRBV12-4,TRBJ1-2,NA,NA,CASSSRSGYTF,TGTGCCAGCAGTTCTCGGAGTGGCTACACCTTC
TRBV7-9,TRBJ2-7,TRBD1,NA,CASSPRTGVEQYF,TGTGCCAGCAGCCCACGGACAGGGGTCGAGCAGTACTTC
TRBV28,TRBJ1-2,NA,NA,CASRTMAMGYTF,TGTGCCAGCCGGACAATGGCTATGGGCTACACCTTC
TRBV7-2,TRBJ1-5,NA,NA,CASTLGMGNQPQHF,TGTGCCAGCACCCTCGGGATGGGGAATCAGCCCCAGCATTTT
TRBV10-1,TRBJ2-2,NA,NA,CASSPLDRNTGELFF,TGCGCCAGCAGTCCACTGGACAGAAACACCGGGGAGCTGTTTTTT
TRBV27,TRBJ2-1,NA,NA,CAARRTSSYNEQFF,TGTGCCGCCCGCCGGACGAGCTCCTACAATGAGCAGTTCTTC
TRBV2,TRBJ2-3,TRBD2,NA,CASSDIAGDTQYF,TGTGCCAGCAGTGATATAGCGGGTGATACGCAGTATTTT
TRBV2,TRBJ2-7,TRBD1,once,CASTGGTGLNEQYF,TGTGCCAGCACCGGCGGGACAGGGTTGAACGAGCAGTACTTC
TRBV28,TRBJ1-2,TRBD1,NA,CASRTGWGYGYTF,TGTGCCAGCAGGACAGGGTGGGGCTATGGCTACACCTTC
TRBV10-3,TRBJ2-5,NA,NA,CAISDSRAGETQYF,TGTGCCATCAGTGATAGTAGGGCGGGCGAGACCCAGTACTTC
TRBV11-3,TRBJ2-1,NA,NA,CASSLFGNEQFF,TGTGCCAGCAGCTTATTCGGCAATGAGCAGTTCTTC
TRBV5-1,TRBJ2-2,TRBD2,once,CASSPGTSGVTGELFF,TGCGCCAGCAGCCCAGGGACTAGCGGAGTCACCGGGGAGCTGTTTTTT
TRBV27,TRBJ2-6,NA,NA,CASRSLSGANVLTF,TGTGCCAGCAGGAGCCTCTCTGGGGCCAACGTCCTGACTTTC
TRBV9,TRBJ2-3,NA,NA,CASSGRQGGDTQYF,TGTGCCAGCAGCGGCCGGCAGGGGGGAGATACGCAGTATTTT
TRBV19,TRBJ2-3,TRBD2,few,CASSGRARDTQYF,TGTGCCAGTAGCGGGAGGGCACGAGATACGCAGTATTTT
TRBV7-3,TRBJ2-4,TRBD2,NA,CASSFEPSGGIQYF,TGTGCCAGCAGCTTTGAACCTAGCGGCGGCATTCAGTACTTC
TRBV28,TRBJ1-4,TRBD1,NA,CASSPTGRGEKLFF,TGTGCCAGCAGCCCGACAGGGAGGGGTGAAAAACTGTTTTTT
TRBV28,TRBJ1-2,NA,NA,CASTPGGGGYGYTF,TGTGCCAGCACTCCTGGGGGGGGCGGCTATGGCTACACCTTC
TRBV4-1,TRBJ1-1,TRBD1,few,CASSQPNRGRFEAFF,TGCGCCAGCAGCCAACCAAACAGGGGGCGTTTTGAAGCTTTCTTT
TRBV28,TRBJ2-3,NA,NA,CASPPRGSSADTQYF,TGTGCCAGCCCCCCCCGGGGGTCTTCGGCAGATACGCAGTATTTT
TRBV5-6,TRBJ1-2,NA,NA,CASSFWAGYGYTF,TGTGCCAGCAGCTTCTGGGCTGGCTATGGCTACACCTTC
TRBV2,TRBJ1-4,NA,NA,CASTGTVGEKLFF,TGTGCCAGCACGGGGACCGTGGGTGAAAAACTGTTTTTT
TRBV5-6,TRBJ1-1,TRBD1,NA,CASRRDRGAEAFF,TGTGCCAGCAGGAGGGACAGGGGGGCTGAAGCTTTCTTT
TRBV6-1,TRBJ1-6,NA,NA,CASSGGTAGSSYNSPLHF,TGTGCCAGCAGTGGAGGGACGGCCGGGAGCTCCTATAATTCACCCCTCCACTTT
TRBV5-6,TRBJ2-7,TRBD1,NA,CASSFLQGSEQYF,TGTGCCAGCAGCTTCCTACAGGGGTCCGAGCAGTACTTC
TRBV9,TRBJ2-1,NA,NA,CAAAANEQFF,TGTGCCGCGGCTGCCAATGAGCAGTTCTTC